Detailed here is one T cell receptor (beta chain). The data originate from a study of shared clonotypes between healthy human individuals. About the study: The study drew on a couple of women and a few men aged 18 to 49 as donors. There were three CD4 naive, three CD4 memory, two CD8 naive and one CD8 memory plates per donor.

The CDR3 spans 14 residues. CDR1 is SGDLS, CDR2 YYNGEE, per germline. V lost 3 bases, J lost 4 bases, and 13 bases lay in between. Sequencing used immunoSEQ multiplex PCR; TCRdb keeps in-frame clones, though not all of them. The sample records more than 900,000 clones, 75% to 80% being singletons. The sequenced sample was memory CD4+ T cells from PBMCs. The subset: CD45RA-negative fraction. The chain links TRBV9 to TRBJ1-1; a possible D gene is TRBD1 (6 bases). This receptor was taken from a man between 18 and 29 years old in good health. Some clones in this sample may be carry-over from other donors' samples. The CDR3 coding sequence is TGTGCCAGCAGCGGCTCGGGACACCGCACTGAAGCTTTCTTT. Its translation is CASSGSGHRTEAFF.